Below, one T cell receptor (beta chain) is given with its context. The target antigen is unknown. The data were taken from a study of Ad26.COV2.S vaccination and SARS-CoV-2 variants. About the study: Of the COV1001 trial arms, the Ad26.COV2.S arm included the donor. Ad26.COV2.S given intramuscularly, once or twice 56 days apart. Study-wide points: Reported post-vaccination CD8+ and CD4+ T cell responses to spike showed substantial breadth.

Germline CDR1 MNHEY, CDR2 SVGAGI. V lost 6 bases and J 4 bases, leaving 17 bases between the germline ends. The CDR3 loop spans 15 amino acids. Sequenced by immunoSEQ multiplex PCR; TCRdb stores in-frame clones only, minus some. The repertoire holds roughly 420,000 clones, over 75% seen once, with less than 4% in the top ten. Treatment indicated: some 20 received Ad26.COV2.S at low or high dose, single or two shots; several received placebo; per-sample allocation not given. Day 63 after the first injection of vaccine or placebo was the sampling time. In the vaccine, an Ad26 vector expressed the SARS-CoV-2 spike of the Wuhan strain.

The TCR sequence derives from a person aged 18-65 years who received the Ad26.COV2.S COVID-19 vaccine or a placebo. The V gene is TRBV6-5, the J gene TRBJ2-3; possibly TRBD1 or TRBD2 for D (5 bases each). The sequencing used peripheral blood, collected in a trial of Ad26.COV2.S vaccine versus placebo. The CDR3 region has the DNA TGTGCCAGCAGCTCAGGGTGGGACCACCCAGATACGCAGTATTTT. As protein: CASSSGWDHPDTQYF.